The sequence of this TCR beta chain was determined in a study of radiation and T cells in renal cell carcinoma. Study results and limitations: Top tumor clonotypes rose in blood 2 weeks post-radiation, then contracted. No pretreatment tumor biopsies were available for baseline clonotypes.

Points on this clone: Its antigen is still unknown.

Assay: immunoSEQ multiplex PCR; the TCRdb copy retains only in-frame clones and omits some. This sample carries about 83,000 clones, approximately 87% of them seen once, and the ten largest clones take about 2.4%. The time point: blood 4 weeks post-SBRT, at nephrectomy. Treatment meaning: 15 Gy SBRT to primary tumor, nephrectomy 4 weeks later. Nephrectomy followed 15 Gy stereotactic body radiation by 4 weeks. The patient's renal cell carcinoma had clear cell pathology. Here the sequenced sample was blood, taken from a patient whose treatment included radiotherapy and nephrectomy. This TCR came from a woman aged 55-69 years with renal cell carcinoma.

CDR3 bases: TGTGCCAGCAGTTTATTCGGGGGCAATCAGCCCCAGCATTTT. Translation gives CASSLFGGNQPQHF. This chain joins TRBV28 and TRBJ1-5, with D unclear. Trimming removed 1 base from V and 2 bases from J, with 6 bases in between. CDR1 and CDR2 from the germline V gene are MDHEN and SYDVKM. This CDR3 has 14 amino acids.